The 13 T cell receptor beta chains reported below all come from one sample, sequenced in a study of T cells after yellow fever vaccination. TCRdb re-called the 5' RACE reads with MiXCR, one entry per CDR3 protein. Altogether 300,000 to 400,000 distinct CDR3 sequences are present, more than 5.5% being singletons, with the ten largest covering 15%. The sequenced sample was PBMCs, obtained 5 days after the yellow fever booster vaccination. The receptors were sampled from a man aged 25 to 40 who received the YFV17D yellow fever vaccine.

This clonotype was counted between two and nine times. This chain joins TRBV7-9 and TRBJ1-3, with D possibly matching TRBD1 (6 bases). V lost 4 bases and J 2 bases, leaving 12 bases between the germline ends. In germline, CDR1 is SEHNR, CDR2 FQNEAQ (reference sequence). The CDR3 totals 15 residues. The CDR3 is CASSSWGGTGNTIYF. As DNA, the CDR3 is TGTGCCAGCAGCTCATGGGGGGGCACTGGAAACACCATATATTTT.

This clonotype was counted ten times or more. V is TRBV12-3 or TRBV12-4 and J is TRBJ2-5, with 12 bases lining up with TRBD1. CDR3 size: 16 residues. With V trimmed by 10 bases and J by 5 bases, 14 bases remained unmatched. CDR3 coding DNA: TGTGCCACCTTGAACTTCGGGACAGGGGGCTCCGAGACCCAGTACTTC. This codes for CATLNFGTGGSETQYF.

This clonotype was counted a few times. The V call is TRBV30, the J call TRBJ2-7; TRBD1 might be the D (5 bases). Germline V lookup: CDR1 GTSNPN, CDR2 SVGIG (reference sequence). This CDR3 is built from 11 residues. V dropped 3 bases and J dropped 5 bases, with 8 bases sitting between them. In DNA form, the CDR3 reads TGTGCCTGGAGCGCCAGGGACGAGCAGTACTTC. Residues: CAWSARDEQYF.

Only a few counts were recorded for this clonotype. The chain employs TRBV7-2 and TRBJ2-3, with TRBD2 matching over 11 bases. The junction had 10 bases not matched to a gene; V was cut back by 5 bases and J by 3 bases. Germline V gives CDR1 SGHTA, CDR2 FQGNSA. CDR3 size: 17 residues. This CDR3 reads CASSRPLAGEWTDTQYF. DNA of the CDR3: TGTGCCAGCAGCCGCCCACTAGCGGGAGAGTGGACAGATACGCAGTATTTT.

This clonotype was counted between two and nine times. The J gene is TRBJ2-1, the V gene TRBV9, with D hard to call. CDR3 size: 12 residues. V gave up 3 bases and J gave up 8 bases, with 9 bases separating them. Looked up from germline, CDR1 is SGDLS and CDR2 is YYNGEE. CDR3 amino acids: CASSGPVDEQFF. CDR3 sequence (DNA): TGTGCCAGCAGCGGGCCTGTGGATGAGCAGTTCTTC.

This clonotype was counted between two and nine times. This chain links TRBV20-1 with TRBJ2-3, with TRBD2 identical over 9 bases. The junction had 11 bases not matched to a gene; V was cut back by 4 bases and J by 0 bases. Germline values: CDR1 DFQATT, CDR2 SNEGSKA (reference sequence). The CDR3 sequence is 17 residues long. This chain's CDR3 is CSAMSLAGPTSTDTQYF. The CDR3 DNA reads as TGCAGTGCTATGAGCCTAGCGGGGCCTACTAGCACAGATACGCAGTATTTT.

The chain links TRBV20-1 to TRBJ1-1; a possible D gene is TRBD1 (6 bases). Trimming removed 4 bases from V and 4 bases from J, with 16 bases in between. Germline V gene lookup returns CDR1 DFQATT and CDR2 SNEGSKA (reference sequence). The CDR3 runs 14 residues. CDR3 protein: CSATSGARGTEAFF. CDR3 DNA sequence: TGCAGTGCTACCTCAGGGGCGAGGGGCACTGAAGCTTTCTTT.

In its sample, this clonotype was seen many times. The chain is built from TRBV6-1 and TRBJ1-3; TRBD1 matches at 7 bases. Trimming took 6 bases from V and 2 from J; bases not matched to a gene: 7. Germline V CDR1 and CDR2: MNHNS, SASEGT. This CDR3 has 15 residues. Written as DNA, the CDR3 is TGTGCCAGCAGCCGACAGGGTCGGACTGGAAACACCATATATTTT. Residues: CASSRQGRTGNTIYF.

This clonotype was found a few times. This rearrangement joins TRBV4-2 to TRBJ2-7; either TRBD1 or TRBD2 may fit D (5 bases each). In germline, CDR1 is LGHNA, CDR2 YNFKEQ. V lost 4 bases to trimming and J lost 3 bases, with 16 bases between them. The CDR3 runs to 15 residues. This chain's CDR3 is CASSPAVEGYYEQYF. The DNA of the CDR3 is TGTGCCAGCAGCCCGGCGGTCGAGGGGTACTACGAGCAGTACTTC.

At least ten counts were recorded for this clonotype. The chain links TRBV6-5 to TRBJ1-2; possible D gene TRBD1, 6 bases. Between the trimmed V and J ends, which lost 2 bases and 4 bases, there was a span of 8 bases. The CDR3 sequence is 13 residues long. The V gene's germline CDR1 is MNHEY and CDR2 SVGAGI. DNA for the CDR3: TGTGCCAGCAGTTACACAGGGACCTATGGCTACACCTTC. This gives the protein CASSYTGTYGYTF.

Only a few counts were recorded for this clonotype. J is TRBJ2-1 and V is TRBV7-9; D call uncertain. The CDR3 contains 11 residues. V shed 5 bases and J shed 8 bases, with 7 bases lying between them. Germline values: CDR1 SEHNR, CDR2 FQNEAQ (reference sequence). The CDR3 sequence: CASSTDYEQFF. For the CDR3, the DNA is TGTGCCAGCAGCACCGATTATGAGCAGTTCTTC.

Ten or more counts support this clonotype. The chain combines TRBV10-3 with TRBJ2-6; 10 nucleotides align to TRBD2. The V gene's germline CDR1 is ENHRY and CDR2 SYGVKD. The CDR3 length is 17 residues. The ends lost 4 bases at V and 4 bases at J; junction bases unmatched: 7. The CDR3 is CAISGLAGASGANVLTF. The CDR3 DNA is TGTGCCATCAGTGGGCTAGCGGGAGCCTCCGGGGCCAACGTCCTGACTTTC.

This clonotype was picked up many times. J is TRBJ2-7 and V is TRBV20-1; 7 bases agree with TRBD1. J gave up 3 bases and V 4 bases, and 3 bases lay outside the gene matches. CDR1 and CDR2 from the germline V gene are DFQATT and SNEGSKA (reference sequence). CDR3 size: 12 residues. CDR3 DNA: TGCAGTGCTAACCGGGACAGCTACGAGCAGTACTTC. As protein: CSANRDSYEQYF.